One and the same sample provided the 16 T cell receptor beta chains below, sequenced in a study of T-cell memory formation after mild COVID-19. One entry per CDR3 protein results from TCRdb running MiXCR on the 5' RACE reads. The sample includes nearly 250,000 distinct CDR3 sequences, less than 20% of them seen just once. Material for sequencing was PBMCs or a T cell subset sorted from them (not recorded which). All receptors derive from an adult woman who had mild COVID-19 (a few samples of this study predate the infection). Cell type and time point are not known.

This clonotype has more than one count but fewer than ten. CDR3 in amino acids: CASSRSGRDKNIQYF. The DNA for the CDR3 is TGTGCCTCCTCCCGGTCGGGCAGGGACAAAAACATTCAGTACTTC. The chain couples TRBV30 to TRBJ2-4; possibly TRBD1 for D (5 bases). Trimming removed 7 bases from V and 3 bases from J, with 19 bases in between. CDR3 length: 15 residues. The germline CDR1 and CDR2 sequences are GTSNPN and SVGIG (reference sequence). The full variable domain, completed using reference TRBV30 and TRBJ2-4, is SQTIHQWPATLVQPVGSPLSLECTVEGTSNPNLYWYRQAAGRGLQLLFYSVGIGQISSEVPQNLSASRPQDRQFILSSKKLLLSDSGFYLCASSRSGRDKNIQYFGAGTRLSVL.

The V call is TRBV5-1, the J call TRBJ2-3; D perhaps matches TRBD2 (5 bases). Between the trimmed V and J ends, which lost 4 bases and 2 bases, there was a span of 11 bases. This CDR3 has 14 amino acids. Germline values: CDR1 SGHRS, CDR2 YFSETQ. The CDR3 region has the DNA TGCGCCAGCAGCAGGACTCCTTTCACAGATACGCAGTATTTT. It specifies CASSRTPFTDTQYF.

CDR3 loop: CASSPSTSGGPHEQYF. For the CDR3, the DNA is TGCGCCAGCAGCCCCTCGACTAGCGGGGGCCCCCACGAGCAGTACTTC. J is TRBJ2-7 and V is TRBV5-1; 12 positions agree with TRBD2. Germline CDR1 is SGHRS and CDR2 is YFSETQ. The CDR3 has 16 residues. The V gene end was trimmed by 4 bases and the J gene end by 5 bases; junction bases not matched to a gene: 10.

The chain employs TRBV6-5 and TRBJ1-1; 10 nucleotides line up with TRBD1. Germline V gene data show CDR1 as MNHEY and CDR2 as SVGAGI. The CDR3 has 15 residues. V was clipped by 5 bases and J by 5 bases; unmatched bases: 8. In DNA, the CDR3 is TGTGCCAGCAGTCACCGGACAGGGGGTGAAACTGAAGCTTTCTTT. Translating it yields CASSHRTGGETEAFF.

The chain is built from TRBV15 and TRBJ2-5; weak D call: TRBD1 (6 bases). Trimming cost V 2 bases and J 4 bases, with 11 bases left between them. The CDR3 is 14 residues long. The germline V gene has CDR1 LNHNV and CDR2 YYDKDF (reference sequence). In DNA, the CDR3 is TGTGCCACCAGCAGAACAGGGTGGGGAGAGACCCAGTACTTC. Protein sequence: CATSRTGWGETQYF. The full variable domain, its missing parts supplied by reference TRBV15 and TRBJ2-5, is DAMVIQNPRYQVTQFGKPVTLSCSQTLNHNVMYWYQQKSSQAPKLLFHYYDKDFNNEADTPDNFQSRRPNTSFCFLDIRSPGLGDTAMYLCATSRTGWGETQYFGPGTRLLVL.

This clonotype was seen a few times. CDR3 residues: CASSEGGGDDTQYF. CDR3 DNA sequence: TGTGCCAGCAGTGAAGGAGGGGGAGATGATACGCAGTATTTT. The chain combines TRBV25-1 with TRBJ2-3, with D possibly called TRBD1 or TRBD2 (6 bases each). V dropped 2 bases and J dropped 6 bases, with 12 bases sitting between them. This CDR3 has 14 amino acids. CDR1 and CDR2 (germline): MGHDK, SYGVNS.

This clonotype was observed a handful of times. The chain uses TRBV4-1 and TRBJ1-2; possibly TRBD1 for D (5 bases). Germline V gene sequence: CDR1 MGHRA, CDR2 YSYEKL. The V end lost 2 bases, the J end lost 8 bases, and 18 bases lay between the germline ends. The CDR3 has 15 residues. CDR3 sequence reads: CASSQPPWQGGGYTF. The CDR3 DNA is TGCGCCAGCAGCCAACCGCCTTGGCAGGGCGGAGGCTACACCTTC.

The chain links TRBV2 to TRBJ1-2; no firm D call. The CDR3 length is 14 residues. CDR1 and CDR2 from the germline V gene are SNHLY and FYNNEI. The ends were cut back, 6 bases at V and 0 bases at J, with 11 bases in the middle. CDR3 in amino acids: CASRNDVSNYGYTF. CDR3 nucleotides: TGTGCCAGCAGGAACGACGTATCTAACTATGGCTACACCTTC.

V gene TRBV20-1 combines with J gene TRBJ2-1; a weak D match, TRBD2 (6 bases). Germline lookup yields CDR1 DFQATT and CDR2 SNEGSKA (reference sequence). This CDR3 spans 15 amino acids. V lost 3 bases and J lost 5, with 17 bases in between. CDR3 bases: TGCAGTGCTAGGGTGTTTCGGGACTGGGACAATGAGCAGTTCTTC. As protein: CSARVFRDWDNEQFF.

This clonotype was seen a few times. V and J are TRBV12-3 or TRBV12-4 and TRBJ1-2; D possibly corresponds to TRBD1 (6 bases). This CDR3 contains 14 residues. V lost 3 bases and J lost 4, with 12 bases in between. In DNA form, the CDR3 reads TGTGCCAGCAGTTTTACACAGGGCGGCTATGGCTACACCTTC. It specifies CASSFTQGGYGYTF.

V usage is TRBV7-3 and J usage is TRBJ2-6, with D perhaps TRBD1 (6 bases). The CDR3 extends over 16 amino acids. V lost 5 bases and J 4 bases, leaving 15 bases between the germline ends. CDR1 and CDR2 (germline): SGHTA, FQGTGA. CDR3 residues: CASSQAQGPGANVLTF. The DNA for the CDR3 is TGTGCCAGCAGCCAAGCACAGGGACCCGGGGCCAACGTCCTGACTTTC.

This clonotype was detected a few times. The V and J genes are TRBV7-2 and TRBJ2-1; 14 positions agree with TRBD2. V lost 2 bases, J lost 4 bases, and 10 bases stayed unmatched. CDR3 length: 19 amino acids. CDR1 is SGHTA, CDR2 FQGNSA, per germline. CDR3 DNA: TGTGCCAGCAGCTTAAGGGGACTAGCGGGGGTAGGGTTATACAATGAGCAGTTCTTC. Encoded protein: CASSLRGLAGVGLYNEQFF.

The V call is TRBV18, the J call TRBJ2-3, with D uncertain. V lost 2 bases, J lost 1 base, and 10 bases lay in between. The CDR3 contains 15 residues. From germline, CDR1 is KGHSH and CDR2 LQKENI. The CDR3 nucleotides read TGTGCCAGCTCACCATGGTCGGACGGCACAGATACGCAGTATTTT. Its protein product is CASSPWSDGTDTQYF.

This clonotype was found a few times. The chain combines TRBV7-9 with TRBJ1-1; 9 nucleotides match TRBD1. The germline V gene has CDR1 SEHNR and CDR2 FQNEAQ (reference sequence). V lost 2 bases, J lost 6 bases, and 13 bases stayed unmatched. The CDR3 contains 17 residues. The CDR3 reads CASSLIFAGTGTSEAFF. In DNA, the CDR3 is TGTGCCAGCAGCTTAATTTTCGCCGGGACAGGGACCTCTGAAGCTTTCTTT.

The table lists this clonotype with a few counts. The chain recombines TRBV15 with TRBJ2-1; the D is unclear. Germline CDR1 LNHNV, CDR2 YYDKDF (reference sequence). The CDR3 has 13 residues. The V and J ends lost 4 bases and 6 bases respectively, with 10 bases between them. The CDR3 DNA reads TGTGCCACCAGCACCGGGCGGCTCAATGAGCAGTTCTTC. Protein: CATSTGRLNEQFF.

This clonotype was picked up a small number of times. In nucleotides, the CDR3 is TGTGCCAGTAGCAATCCGGGACAAGGGACTAACTATGGCTACACCTTC. Translation: CASSNPGQGTNYGYTF. This chain connects TRBV19 to TRBJ1-2; tentative D call: TRBD1 (6 bases). Germline assignment: CDR1 LNHDA and CDR2 SQIVND (reference sequence). The CDR3 extends over 16 amino acids. V was trimmed by 6 bases and J by 0 bases, leaving 17 bases between them. Variable domain in full (rest from reference TRBV19 and TRBJ1-2): DGGITQSPKYLFRKEGQNVTLSCEQNLNHDAMYWYRQDPGQGLRLIYYSQIVNDFQKGDIAEGYSVSREKKESFPLTVTSAQKNPTAFYLCASSNPGQGTNYGYTFGSGTRLTVV.